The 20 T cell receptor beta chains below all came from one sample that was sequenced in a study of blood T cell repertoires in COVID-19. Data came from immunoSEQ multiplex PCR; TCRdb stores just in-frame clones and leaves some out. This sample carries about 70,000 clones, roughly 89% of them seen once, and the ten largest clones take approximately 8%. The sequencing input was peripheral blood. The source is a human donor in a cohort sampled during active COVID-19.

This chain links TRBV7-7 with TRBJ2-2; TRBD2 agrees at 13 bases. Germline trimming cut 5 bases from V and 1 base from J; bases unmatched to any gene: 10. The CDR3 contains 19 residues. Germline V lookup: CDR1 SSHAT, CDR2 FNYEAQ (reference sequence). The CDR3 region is CASSPRRLAGGLNTGELFF. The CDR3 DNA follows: TGTGCCAGCAGCCCACGACGACTAGCGGGGGGTTTGAACACCGGGGAGCTGTTTTTT.

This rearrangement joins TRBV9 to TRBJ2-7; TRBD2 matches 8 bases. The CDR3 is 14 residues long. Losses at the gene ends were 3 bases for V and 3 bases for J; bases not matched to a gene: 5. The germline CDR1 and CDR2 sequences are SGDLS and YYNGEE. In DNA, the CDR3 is TGTGCCAGCAGCGGGGGACTAGGGGGCTACGAGCAGTACTTC. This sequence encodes CASSGGLGGYEQYF.

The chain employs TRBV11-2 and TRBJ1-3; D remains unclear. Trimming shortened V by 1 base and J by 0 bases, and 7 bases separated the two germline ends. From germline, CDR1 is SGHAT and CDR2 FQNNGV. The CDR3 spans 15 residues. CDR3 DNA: TGTGCCAGCAGCTTAGCGGGATACTCTGGAAACACCATATATTTT. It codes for CASSLAGYSGNTIYF. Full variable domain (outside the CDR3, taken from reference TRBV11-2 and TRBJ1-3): EAGVAQSPRYKIIEKRQSVAFWCNPISGHATLYWYQQILGQGPKLLIQFQNNGVVDDSQLPKDRFSAERLKGVDSTLKIQPAKLEDSAVYLCASSLAGYSGNTIYFGEGSWLTVV.

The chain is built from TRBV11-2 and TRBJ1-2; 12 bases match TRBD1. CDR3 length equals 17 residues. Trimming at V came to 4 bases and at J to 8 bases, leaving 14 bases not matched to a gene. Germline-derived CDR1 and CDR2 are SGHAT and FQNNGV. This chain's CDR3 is CASSSSKGGTGGAGYTF. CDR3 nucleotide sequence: TGTGCCAGCAGCTCGTCAAAAGGGGGGACAGGGGGCGCCGGCTACACCTTC.

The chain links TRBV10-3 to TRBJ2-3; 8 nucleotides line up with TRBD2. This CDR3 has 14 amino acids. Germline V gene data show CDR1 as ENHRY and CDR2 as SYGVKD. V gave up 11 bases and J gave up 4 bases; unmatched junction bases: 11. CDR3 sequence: CAAGAGEAADTQYF. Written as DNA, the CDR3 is TGTGCCGCGGGAGCGGGGGAGGCGGCAGATACGCAGTATTTT.

The CDR3 loop reads CAISSNENTEAFF. CDR3 nucleotides: TGTGCCATCAGTAGCAATGAGAACACTGAAGCTTTCTTT. This chain joins TRBV10-3 and TRBJ1-1, with D unclear. CDR3 size: 13 residues. Germline CDR1 reads ENHRY; CDR2 reads SYGVKD. Trimming stripped 5 bases from V and 1 base from J, with 8 bases between.

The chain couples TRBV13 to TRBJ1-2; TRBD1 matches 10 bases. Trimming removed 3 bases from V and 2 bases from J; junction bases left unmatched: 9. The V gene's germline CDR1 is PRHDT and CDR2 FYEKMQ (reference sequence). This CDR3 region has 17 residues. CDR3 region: CASSFGGPGQGNYGYTF. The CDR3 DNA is TGTGCCAGCAGCTTCGGGGGGCCGGGACAGGGGAACTATGGCTACACCTTC.

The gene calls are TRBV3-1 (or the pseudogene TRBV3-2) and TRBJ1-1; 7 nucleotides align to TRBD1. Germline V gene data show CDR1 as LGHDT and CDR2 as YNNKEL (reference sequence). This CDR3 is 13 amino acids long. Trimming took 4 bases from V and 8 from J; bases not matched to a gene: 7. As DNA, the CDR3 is TGTGCCAGCAGCCCAAACAGGGGAACGGAAGCTTTCTTT. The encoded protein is CASSPNRGTEAFF.

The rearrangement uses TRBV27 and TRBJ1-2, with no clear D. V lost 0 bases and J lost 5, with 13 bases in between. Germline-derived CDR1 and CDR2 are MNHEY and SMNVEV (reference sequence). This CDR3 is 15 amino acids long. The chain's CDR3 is CASSLSHLREYGYTF. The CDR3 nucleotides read TGTGCCAGCAGTTTATCCCACCTGCGGGAGTATGGCTACACCTTC.

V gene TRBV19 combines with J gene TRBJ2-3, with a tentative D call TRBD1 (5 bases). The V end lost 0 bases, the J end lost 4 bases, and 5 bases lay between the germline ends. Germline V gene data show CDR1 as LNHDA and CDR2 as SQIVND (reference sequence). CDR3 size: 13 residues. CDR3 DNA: TGTGCCAGTAGTATAGACAGGGCAGATACGCAGTATTTT. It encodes CASSIDRADTQYF.

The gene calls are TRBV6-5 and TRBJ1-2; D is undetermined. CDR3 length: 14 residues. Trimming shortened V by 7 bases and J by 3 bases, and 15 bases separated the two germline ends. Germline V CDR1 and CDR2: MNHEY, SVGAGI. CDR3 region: CASTRREQDYGYTF. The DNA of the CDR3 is TGTGCCAGCACCCGAAGGGAGCAAGACTATGGCTACACCTTC.

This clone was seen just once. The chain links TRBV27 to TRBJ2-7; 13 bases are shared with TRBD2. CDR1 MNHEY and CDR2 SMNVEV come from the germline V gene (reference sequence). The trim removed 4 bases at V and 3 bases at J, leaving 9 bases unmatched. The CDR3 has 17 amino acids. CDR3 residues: CASSSGTSGIVYYEQYF. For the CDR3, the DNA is TGTGCCAGCAGTTCCGGGACTAGCGGGATAGTATACTACGAGCAGTACTTC.

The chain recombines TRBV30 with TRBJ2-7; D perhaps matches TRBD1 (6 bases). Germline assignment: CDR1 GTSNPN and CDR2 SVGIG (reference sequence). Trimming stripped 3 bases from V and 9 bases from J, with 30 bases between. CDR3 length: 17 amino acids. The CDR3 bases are TGTGCCTGGAGCGGAAAGGGTCGTCGGACAGAGGTACGACGGCAGTACTTC. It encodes CAWSGKGRRTEVRRQYF.

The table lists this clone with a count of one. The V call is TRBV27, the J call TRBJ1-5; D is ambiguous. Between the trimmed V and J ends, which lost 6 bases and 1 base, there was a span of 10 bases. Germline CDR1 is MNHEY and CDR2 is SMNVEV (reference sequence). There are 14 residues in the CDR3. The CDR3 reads CASSHPGSNQPQHF. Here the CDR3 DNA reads TGTGCCAGCAGCCACCCGGGGAGCAATCAGCCCCAGCATTTT.

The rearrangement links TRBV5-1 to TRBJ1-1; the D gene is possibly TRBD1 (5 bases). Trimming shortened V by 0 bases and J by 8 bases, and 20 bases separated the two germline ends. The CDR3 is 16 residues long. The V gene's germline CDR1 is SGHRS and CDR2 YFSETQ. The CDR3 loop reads CASSLAGGSQPGEAFF. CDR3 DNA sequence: TGCGCCAGCAGCTTGGCCGGCGGGAGCCAGCCAGGGGAAGCTTTCTTT.

The CDR3 nucleotides read TGTGCCAGCAGCCTCACAACAGGGAATGGCTACACCTTC. It encodes CASSLTTGNGYTF. This chain joins TRBV28 and TRBJ1-2, with D tentatively TRBD1 (6 bases). Trimming shortened V by 6 bases and J by 6 bases, and 14 bases separated the two germline ends. The V gene's germline CDR1 is MDHEN and CDR2 SYDVKM. The CDR3 runs to 13 residues.

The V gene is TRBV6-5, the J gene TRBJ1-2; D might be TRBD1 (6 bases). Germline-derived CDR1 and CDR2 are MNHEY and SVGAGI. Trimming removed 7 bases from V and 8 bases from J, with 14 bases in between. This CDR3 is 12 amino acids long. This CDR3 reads CASNLGQFGYTF. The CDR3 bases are TGTGCCAGCAACCTCGGACAGTTCGGCTACACCTTC.

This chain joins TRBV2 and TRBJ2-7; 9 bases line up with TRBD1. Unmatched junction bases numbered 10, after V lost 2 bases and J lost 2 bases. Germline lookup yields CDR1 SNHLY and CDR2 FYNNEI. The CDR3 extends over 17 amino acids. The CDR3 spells CASSEYSSGTGTYEQYF. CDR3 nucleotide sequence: TGTGCCAGCAGTGAATATTCGTCGGGGACAGGGACCTACGAGCAGTACTTC.

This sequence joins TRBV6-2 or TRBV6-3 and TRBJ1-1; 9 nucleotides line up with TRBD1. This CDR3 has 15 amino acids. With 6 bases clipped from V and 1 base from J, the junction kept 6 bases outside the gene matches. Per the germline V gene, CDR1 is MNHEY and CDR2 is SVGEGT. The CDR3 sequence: CASSLGGQGNTEAFF. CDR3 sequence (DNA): TGTGCCAGCAGCCTAGGGGGACAGGGGAACACTGAAGCTTTCTTT.

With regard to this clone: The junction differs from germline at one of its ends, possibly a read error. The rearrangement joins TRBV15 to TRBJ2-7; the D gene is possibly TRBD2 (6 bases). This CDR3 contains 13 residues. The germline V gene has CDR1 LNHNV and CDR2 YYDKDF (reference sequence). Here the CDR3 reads CATSRDLTGGGDF. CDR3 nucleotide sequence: TGTGCCACCAGCAGAGATCTCACCGGGGGAGGAGACTTC.